This T cell receptor beta chain was documented in a study of shared clonotypes between healthy human individuals. Germline V lookup: CDR1 SNHLY, CDR2 FYNNEI. The CDR3 is made up of 14 amino acids. V shed 3 bases and J shed 4 bases, with 7 bases lying between them. At the deep level, the assay was run. Produced via immunoSEQ multiplex PCR; TCRdb's table is partial and in-frame only. The table has over a million clones, about 75% seen once. The chain carries TRBV2 and TRBJ2-6; possible D gene TRBD1, 5 bases. This receptor was taken from a young man in good health. The sample was memory CD4+ T cells sorted from blood. As for subset: CD45RA-negative fraction. The CDR3 DNA reads TGTGCCAGCAGTGACAGGGCCGGGGCCAACGTCCTGACTTTC. Residues: CASSDRAGANVLTF.